Shown below are 5 T cell receptor beta chains from a single sample sequenced in a study of blood T cell repertoires in COVID-19. TCRdb's table, derived via immunoSEQ multiplex PCR, lists solely in-frame clones and lacks some. The table records 45,000 to 55,000 clones, approximately 70% of them present only once. Input material: peripheral blood. Every receptor here comes from a woman in her seventies with acute or convalescent COVID-19.

The chain recombines TRBV19 with TRBJ1-5; D unresolved. The V end lost 3 bases, the J end lost 0 bases, and 18 bases lay between the germline ends. Germline V gene lookup returns CDR1 LNHDA and CDR2 SQIVND (reference sequence). The length of the CDR3 is 18 residues. The CDR3 reads CASSMEEGRSYSNQPQHF. In DNA form, the CDR3 reads TGTGCCAGTAGTATGGAGGAGGGCAGAAGCTATAGCAATCAGCCCCAGCATTTT.

A few counts support this clone. The V call is TRBV5-4, the J call TRBJ2-7; D possibly corresponds to TRBD2 (7 bases). The CDR3 extends over 13 amino acids. The V and J ends lost 5 bases and 7 bases respectively, with 16 bases between them. The germline CDR1 and CDR2 sequences are SGHNT and YYREEE (reference sequence). The CDR3 region has the DNA TGTGCCAGCAGTTTTGGGGGGGCGGGTGAGCAGTACTTC. Protein sequence: CASSFGGAGEQYF.

The genes are TRBV4-1 and TRBJ1-2, with 11 positions matching TRBD1. This CDR3 region has 17 residues. Per the germline V gene, CDR1 is MGHRA and CDR2 is YSYEKL. J lost 3 bases, V lost 5 bases, and 11 bases had no gene match. CDR3 amino acids: CASSLRTGGNGDYGYTF. CDR3 DNA sequence: TGCGCCAGCAGCTTGCGGACAGGGGGCAATGGGGACTATGGCTACACCTTC.

This clone was found a few times. The chain links TRBV12-5 to TRBJ2-3; 10 bases are shared with TRBD2. Losses at the gene ends were 4 bases for V and 2 bases for J; bases not matched to a gene: 9. The germline CDR1 and CDR2 sequences are LGHNT and FRNRAP. The CDR3 length is 17 residues. CDR3 nucleotides: TGTGCTAGTGGTTCGGTAGCGGGAGGACCCAACACAGATACGCAGTATTTT. As protein: CASGSVAGGPNTDTQYF.

This clone was recorded a few times. CDR3 sequence: CASSLRLAGGRNEQFF. Written as DNA, the CDR3 is TGTGCCAGCAGCTTACGGCTAGCGGGGGGGCGAAATGAGCAGTTCTTC. The chain employs TRBV7-2 and TRBJ2-1, with 12 bases fitting TRBD2. There are 16 residues in the CDR3. Germline values: CDR1 SGHTA, CDR2 FQGNSA. The V and J ends lost 2 bases and 7 bases, in that order; junction bases with no gene match: 6.